Given below is one T cell receptor (beta chain) in context. Its antigen specificity is not known. No clone much larger than this one lies a single base away; base qualities are absent. Spanning cysteine to phenylalanine, the CDR3 consists of 13 amino acids. Of all the DNA, just the CDR3 is kept, 39 bases in frame from base 1. The germline V gene encodes CDR1 SEHNR and CDR2 FQNEAQ (reference sequence). V is shortened by 1 base, J by 7 bases, and the region joining them spans 10 bases. This entry comes from a study of early stage breast cancer tumors (dated by TCRdb to about 2017). Context from the whole study: Of the roughly 16 invasive breast tumors, about a dozen were found to be estrogen receptor-positive, progesterone receptor-positive and HER2-negative. On average, each sample had roughly 10-fold read coverage. Of the roughly 12 ER+/PR+/HER2- tumors, eight were classified as invasive ductal carcinomas and four as invasive lobular carcinomas. The samples as a whole yielded about 2,400,000 detected templates, corresponding to about 1 million unique clonotypes. The paper as a whole reports these results and caveats: Greater similarity was observed between blood and normal breast repertoires than between blood and tumor repertoires, and tumor was distinguished from normal in about 85% of the 16 patients when each tissue was compared with blood. Because the cohort was small, a breakdown by tumor subtype could not be done. Chain pairing and functional markers such as CD4, CD8 and FOXP3 were missed by bulk genomic DNA sequencing of unsorted cells. Tumors showed about 2.5-fold higher T cell density and higher clonality than adjacent normal breast tissue. Enriched TCRB sequences shared across patients were found to be mostly commonly generated sequences that were unlikely to play an important role in the tumor microenvironment.

The study profiled bulk TCR beta-chain repertoires in matched peripheral blood, tumor and adjacent normal breast tissue taken from about 16 patients with early-stage breast cancer. Before surgery, whole blood (roughly 4.5-10 mL) was collected into EDTA tubes and processed within 2 hours. Peripheral blood mononuclear cells were isolated by Ficoll-Paque centrifugation in SepMate-50 tubes. PBMCs were cryopreserved in about 90% FBS with approximately 10% DMSO in aliquots of about 1.7 to 4.5 million cells and stored in liquid nitrogen. The Qiagen AllPrep DNA/RNA Mini kit was used for genomic DNA extraction. Every sample was amplified as two independent genomic DNA replicates, using 0.5 ug for blood and about 1.4 ug for tumor or normal breast. Following the manufacturer's instructions, the ImmunoSeq Intro kit was used to carry out TCRB sequencing on genomic DNA. The multiplex PCR ran for around 30 cycles using proprietary primers and spike-in control sequences for absolute quantification. An 87-bp fragment spanning the CDR3 and flanking V and J genes was sequenced with single-end 150-bp reads. Seven samples, each with two replicates, were multiplexed per lane of an Illumina MiSeq using version 3.0 chemistry. For the original study's pipeline: Raw data were processed with the vendor's proprietary pipeline, and both replicates were merged into a single result per sample. A clonotype was defined as productive rearrangements that share the same V-gene family, CDR3 amino acid sequence and J-gene segment. Clonality was computed as 1 minus the normalized Shannon entropy (Pielou evenness) of TCRB abundances. To estimate T cell density, the total number of templates was divided by the input cell count, which was inferred from how much DNA went in. Recon, run with its default parameters, was used to estimate overall repertoire diversity and clonality. A clonotype counted as tumor-enriched if its abundance in tumor exceeded 0.1% and was at least 32-fold higher than its abundance in normal breast. TCRdb mirrors the immuneACCESS table, restricted to in-frame sequences. Some clones are absent from its copies; in checked studies, under half trace to an unresolved V gene, and the reason for the others is unknown. The DNA was the basis for D and trimming; V, J and clone size are from that table. In this sample the table shows around 60,000 clones, around 80% of which occur a single time. The ten largest clones represent approximately 3.6% of the sample.

Sequencing was performed on blood. The source is a person aged 25-39 years with breast cancer. The chain is encoded by TRBV7-9 joined to TRBJ1-1; the D gene assignment is ambiguous. Here the CDR3 is given as CASSLGLTLEAFF. The DNA sequence reads TGTGCCAGCAGCTTAGGCCTCACCCTTGAAGCTTTCTTT.